These 25 T cell receptor beta chains share one sample of origin, sequenced in a study of cytomegalovirus exposure and HLA in healthy donors. The PCR ran on 60 Vbeta and 13 Jbeta primers. Profiled with immunoSEQ multiplex PCR; TCRdb holds only in-frame clones, not every one. The sample contains under 200,000 clones, roughly four fifths of which appear only once. The sample consisted of PBMCs. The receptors stem from a young woman in good health and CMV-seropositive.

The chain uses TRBV30 and TRBJ1-2, with 10 bases lining up with TRBD1. V gave up 0 bases and J gave up 7 bases; unmatched junction bases: 11. The CDR3 contains 16 residues. Germline CDR1 reads GTSNPN; CDR2 reads SVGIG (reference sequence). The CDR3 DNA sequence: TGTGCCTGGAGTGTACCCCTTGGACAGGGGGGCGGTGGCTACACCTTC. It encodes CAWSVPLGQGGGGYTF. Using reference TRBV30 and TRBJ1-2 for the parts outside the CDR3, the full variable domain is SQTIHQWPATLVQPVGSPLSLECTVEGTSNPNLYWYRQAAGRGLQLLFYSVGIGQISSEVPQNLSASRPQDRQFILSSKKLLLSDSGFYLCAWSVPLGQGGGGYTFGSGTRLTVV.

The sample holds one count of this clone. V is TRBV30 and J is TRBJ1-1; the D gene is possibly TRBD1 (6 bases). Trimming took 1 base from V and 3 from J, leaving 9 bases between them. CDR1 is GTSNPN, CDR2 SVGIG, per germline (reference sequence). The CDR3 contains 13 residues. The CDR3 nucleotides are TGTGCCTGGAGTGCTCACAGGGACACTGAAGCTTTCTTT. Residues: CAWSAHRDTEAFF.

The chain combines TRBV5-4 with TRBJ2-7, with 9 bases lining up with TRBD1. Germline values: CDR1 SGHNT, CDR2 YYREEE (reference sequence). This CDR3 is built from 15 residues. After removal of 2 bases from V and 5 bases from J, the junction contained 8 bases not matched to a gene. The DNA for the CDR3 is TGTGCCAGCAGCTTTGGAGGACAGGGGATCAACGAGCAGTACTTC. This codes for CASSFGGQGINEQYF.

V and J are TRBV9 and TRBJ1-4; weak D call: TRBD1 (6 bases). V was clipped by 0 bases and J by 0 bases, with 9 bases between them. The CDR3 loop spans 16 amino acids. Looked up from germline, CDR1 is SGDLS and CDR2 is YYNGEE. The CDR3 loop is CASSVGTGSTNEKLFF. CDR3 nucleotides: TGTGCCAGCAGCGTAGGAACAGGGTCAACTAATGAAAAACTGTTTTTT.

The chain is built from TRBV5-4 and TRBJ1-1; no reliable D call. The CDR3 has 15 residues. Germline V gene lookup returns CDR1 SGHNT and CDR2 YYREEE (reference sequence). Trimming removed 5 bases at V and 0 bases at J, with 14 bases between. The CDR3 DNA follows: TGTGCCAGCAGTCTTGCCAACACGATGAACACTGAAGCTTTCTTT. Amino acids: CASSLANTMNTEAFF.

The chain combines TRBV7-8 with TRBJ1-1; D not resolved. From germline, CDR1 is SGHVS and CDR2 FQNEAQ. V was shortened by 5 bases and J by 1 base, with 17 bases between the two germline ends. The CDR3 has 16 residues. The CDR3 reads CASSQTRTLGNTEAFF. CDR3 bases: TGTGCCAGCAGCCAAACTAGGACCCTCGGGAACACTGAAGCTTTCTTT.

This clone turned up a few times. J is TRBJ1-2 and V is TRBV29-1; TRBD1 is a possible D gene (5 bases). V was pared by 4 bases and J by 6 bases, with 24 bases between. Germline CDR1 and CDR2: SQVTM and ANQGSEA. This CDR3 spans 16 amino acids. The CDR3 loop is CSVAGDSYVRGDGYTF. Written as DNA, the CDR3 is TGCAGCGTTGCAGGAGACAGTTACGTCCGCGGCGATGGCTACACCTTC.

This clone has a single count. The chain combines TRBV5-1 with TRBJ2-7; a possible D gene is TRBD1 (6 bases). The V end was cut by 0 bases, the J end by 4 bases, with 11 bases between. The CDR3 has 14 residues. Germline CDR1 is SGHRS and CDR2 is YFSETQ. CDR3 nucleotides: TGCGCCAGCAGCTTGGAGGCACAGGGTTACGAGCAGTACTTC. This codes for CASSLEAQGYEQYF.

The V and J genes are TRBV2 and TRBJ1-2; D is possibly TRBD1 (6 bases). The CDR3 spans 13 residues. The germline V and J ends were trimmed by 2 bases and 3 bases, with 7 bases remaining between them. Germline V CDR1 and CDR2: SNHLY, FYNNEI. The chain's CDR3 is CASSESGDYGYTF. The CDR3 DNA reads as TGTGCCAGCAGTGAATCAGGGGACTATGGCTACACCTTC.

V usage is TRBV18 and J usage is TRBJ2-3; D ambiguous. V lost 0 bases, J lost 4 bases, and 5 bases lay in between. Germline CDR1 KGHSH, CDR2 LQKENI. This CDR3 spans 13 amino acids. The chain's CDR3 is CASSPPSSDTQYF. The CDR3 bases are TGTGCCAGCTCACCACCGTCCTCAGATACGCAGTATTTT.

This sequence joins TRBV10-3 and TRBJ1-1; D uncertain. V gave up 6 bases and J gave up 6 bases, with 11 bases separating them. CDR3 length equals 12 residues. Germline CDR1 ENHRY, CDR2 SYGVKD. Here the CDR3 DNA reads TGTGCCATCAGCGGACTCGAGGCTGAAGCTTTCTTT. Translated: CAISGLEAEAFF.

V is TRBV4-3 and J is TRBJ2-7, with D possibly being TRBD2 (6 bases). CDR1 and CDR2 (germline): LGHNA, YSLEER. CDR3 length equals 15 residues. The V end was cut by 1 base, the J end by 4 bases, with 14 bases between. For the CDR3, the DNA is TGCGCCAGCAGCCAAGCCCGGGGCGGGGATTACGAGCAGTACTTC. It translates to CASSQARGGDYEQYF.

The rearrangement uses TRBV7-9 and TRBJ1-2; D perhaps matches TRBD1 (5 bases). The ends were cut back, 4 bases at V and 6 bases at J, with 15 bases in the middle. CDR1 and CDR2 from the germline V gene are SEHNR and FQNEAQ (reference sequence). The CDR3 sequence is 14 residues long. The CDR3 coding sequence is TGTGCCAGCAGCTCCCAGGGTTTTGGGCATGGCTACACCTTC. This gives the protein CASSSQGFGHGYTF. Filled out from reference TRBV7-9 and TRBJ1-2, the complete variable domain reads DTGVSQNPRHKITKRGQNVTFRCDPISEHNRLYWYRQTLGQGPEFLTYFQNEAQLEKSRLLSDRFSAERPKGSFSTLEIQRTEQGDSAMYLCASSSQGFGHGYTFGSGTRLTVV.

This clone was picked up one time. This chain links TRBV15 with TRBJ1-2; the D gene is possibly TRBD1 (5 bases). Germline V gene sequence: CDR1 LNHNV, CDR2 YYDKDF (reference sequence). The V and J ends lost 0 bases and 3 bases respectively, with 14 bases between them. The CDR3 loop spans 16 amino acids. The CDR3 spells CATSRDHARGDYGYTF. The CDR3 DNA is TGTGCCACCAGCAGAGATCACGCCCGGGGGGACTATGGCTACACCTTC.

The rearrangement joins TRBV6-6 to TRBJ2-5; 12 bases are shared with TRBD2. In germline, CDR1 is MNHNY, CDR2 SVGAGI (reference sequence). The CDR3 covers 14 residues. Trimming took 6 bases from V and 7 from J; bases not matched to a gene: 6. CDR3 in DNA: TGTGCCAGCAGACCTAGCGGGGGGGATTGGACCCAGTACTTC. As protein: CASRPSGGDWTQYF.

The chain has TRBV4-3 and TRBJ2-7, with 8 bases matching TRBD1. CDR3 size: 15 residues. V was pared by 0 bases and J by 4 bases, with 5 bases of the junction left unmatched. Germline V gene sequence: CDR1 LGHNA, CDR2 YSLEER. The CDR3: CASSQEAGGLYEQYF. Written as DNA, the CDR3 is TGCGCCAGCAGCCAAGAGGCAGGGGGCCTATACGAGCAGTACTTC.

The J gene is TRBJ2-2, the V gene TRBV9; 7 nucleotides line up with TRBD2. CDR3 length: 16 residues. With V trimmed by 0 bases and J by 9 bases, 11 bases remained unmatched. From germline, CDR1 is SGDLS and CDR2 YYNGEE. The CDR3 loop reads CASSVGGGSPPRELFF. In nucleotides, the CDR3 is TGTGCCAGCAGCGTAGGAGGCGGGAGCCCCCCCCGGGAGCTGTTTTTT.

The genes are TRBV9 and TRBJ2-1, with D tentatively TRBD2 (5 bases). There are 15 residues in the CDR3. The germline V and J ends were trimmed by 5 bases and 5 bases, with 17 bases remaining between them. Germline CDR1 and CDR2: SGDLS and YYNGEE. The CDR3 region has the DNA TGTGCCAGCAGTGCCGGGGTGACTACCAACAATGAGCAGTTCTTC. Protein sequence: CASSAGVTTNNEQFF.

In its sample, this clone was seen once. The CDR3 loop is CASSEYHAGYEQYF. The CDR3 coding sequence is TGTGCCAGCAGTGAATACCACGCCGGCTACGAGCAGTACTTC. The V gene is TRBV25-1, the J gene TRBJ2-7; no reliable D call. Germline CDR1 MGHDK, CDR2 SYGVNS. Trimming removed 0 bases at V and 3 bases at J, with 9 bases between. The CDR3 covers 14 residues.

The V call is TRBV4-3, the J call TRBJ2-3, with 8 positions matching TRBD2. Germline assignment: CDR1 LGHNA and CDR2 YSLEER. V shed 1 base and J 1 base; nucleotides not matched to a gene: 4. The CDR3 is made up of 16 amino acids. CDR3 in amino acids: CASSQGTSRGTDTQYF. CDR3 DNA: TGCGCCAGCAGCCAAGGGACTAGCCGAGGCACAGATACGCAGTATTTT.

V usage is TRBV6-5 and J usage is TRBJ1-1, with D possibly matching TRBD1 (6 bases). The CDR3 covers 14 residues. The V gene's germline CDR1 is MNHEY and CDR2 SVGAGI. Trimming left V 8 bases short and J 2 bases short, with 15 bases between. CDR3 bases: TGTGCCAGCGGTGGGAGGGGGATTAACACTGAAGCTTTCTTT. Translating it yields CASGGRGINTEAFF.

The genes are TRBV2 and TRBJ1-1; the match to TRBD1 covers 7 bases. Germline V CDR1 and CDR2: SNHLY, FYNNEI. The length of the CDR3 is 13 residues. V gave up 6 bases and J gave up 5 bases; unmatched junction bases: 6. The CDR3 bases are TGTGCCAGCAGCGTCGACAGGGAGACTGAAGCTTTCTTT. Translation gives CASSVDRETEAFF.

The chain employs TRBV15 and TRBJ1-1; no definite D call. CDR3 length: 13 amino acids. Trimming shortened V by 6 bases and J by 3 bases, and 11 bases separated the two germline ends. Germline V gene lookup returns CDR1 LNHNV and CDR2 YYDKDF (reference sequence). CDR3 nucleotide sequence: TGTGCCACCAGGGTGACAATGGACACTGAAGCTTTCTTT. Translation: CATRVTMDTEAFF.

This rearrangement joins TRBV28 to TRBJ1-2; no definite D call. The ends were cut back, 2 bases at V and 7 bases at J, with 11 bases in the middle. The CDR3 totals 13 residues. CDR1 MDHEN and CDR2 SYDVKM come from the germline V gene. CDR3 residues: CASSLNNLVGYTF. The DNA of the CDR3 is TGTGCCAGCAGTTTAAACAACCTGGTTGGCTACACCTTC.

The J gene is TRBJ1-5, the V gene TRBV11-2; no definite D call. V gave up 0 bases and J gave up 5 bases, with 5 bases separating them. The CDR3 sequence is 13 residues long. The germline gives CDR1 SGHAT, CDR2 FQNNGV. CDR3 in DNA: TGTGCCAGCAGCTTAGAAGGAGATCAGCCCCAGCATTTT. Its translation: CASSLEGDQPQHF.